This T cell receptor beta chain was found in a study of T cell responses to AZD1222 COVID-19 vaccine. Libraries were prepared by immunoSEQ multiplex PCR; TCRdb keeps only in-frame clonotypes and omits some of them. The sample consists of 150,000 to 180,000 clones, 90% of them appearing once. This clone has only a few counts. The antigen remains undetermined. The CDR3 spans 11 residues. Trimming took off 2 bases at V and 4 bases at J, with 3 bases between the two ends. Germline V CDR1 and CDR2: SGHRS, YFSETQ. Study-wide findings and caveats: Vaccine-associated CD4 TCRs ranged over spike, dominating at 160-218 and 743-854. Unmutated variant regions are reportedly targeted by nearly half of spike-specific TCRs. Increases in Spike-specific TCR breadth and depth were seen after two AZD1222 doses. The donor cohort was predominantly white British with a female majority, and clonal diversity may have been underestimated.

The clonotype comes from an adult in good health. The chain recombines TRBV5-1 with TRBJ2-5; no clear D. The source material was peripheral blood, sampled on day 0 of AZD1222 vaccination. For the CDR3, the DNA is TGCGCCAGCAGCTTTATAGAGACCCAGTACTTC. Protein sequence: CASSFIETQYF.